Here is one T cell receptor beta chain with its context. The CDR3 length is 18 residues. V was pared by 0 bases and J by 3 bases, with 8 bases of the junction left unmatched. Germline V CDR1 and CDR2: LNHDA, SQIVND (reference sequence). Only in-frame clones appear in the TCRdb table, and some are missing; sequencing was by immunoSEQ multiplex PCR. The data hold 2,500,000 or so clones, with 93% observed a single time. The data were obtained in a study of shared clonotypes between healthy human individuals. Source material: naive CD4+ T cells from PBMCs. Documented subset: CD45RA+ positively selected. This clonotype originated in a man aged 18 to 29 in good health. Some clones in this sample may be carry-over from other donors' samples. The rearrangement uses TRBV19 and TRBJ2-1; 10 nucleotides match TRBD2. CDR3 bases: TGTGCCAGTAGTATAGATCTACGGCTAGCGGGAGACTACAATGAGCAGTTCTTC. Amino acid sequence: CASSIDLRLAGDYNEQFF.